These 16 T cell receptor beta chains were sequenced from one sample in a study of T cells in Graves' hyperthyroidism and ophthalmopathy. The investigators amplified TCR beta CDR3 regions from RNA transcripts. The HTBI primer set served for first-round RT-PCR of the TCR CDR3. TCRdb re-called the multiplex PCR reads with MiXCR, one entry per CDR3 protein. The sample carries under 700,000 distinct CDR3 sequences, approximately 15% recorded once. Sequenced sample: blood. The receptor source for this set is a woman younger than 30 with Graves' hyperthyroidism.

This clonotype was recorded at least ten times. The chain has TRBV12-3 or TRBV12-4 and TRBJ2-7, with D unresolved. The CDR3 contains 13 residues. V gave up 6 bases and J gave up 2 bases, with 11 bases separating them. CDR3 loop: CASSLDAAYEQYF. The CDR3 DNA follows: TGTGCCAGCAGCTTGGACGCAGCCTACGAGCAGTACTTC.

This clonotype was observed at least ten times. The gene calls are TRBV7-2 and TRBJ1-2, with D maybe TRBD1 (5 bases). Per the germline V gene, CDR1 is SGHTA and CDR2 is FQGNSA. The CDR3 has 15 amino acids. The germline V and J ends were trimmed by 1 base and 0 bases, with 9 bases remaining between them. The CDR3 spells CASSLEGTPNYGYTF. In DNA, the CDR3 is TGTGCCAGCAGCTTAGAGGGGACCCCTAACTATGGCTACACCTTC.

V gene TRBV30 combines with J gene TRBJ2-1, with TRBD1 matching over 8 bases. V gave up 5 bases and J gave up 1 base; unmatched junction bases: 4. The CDR3 runs 14 residues. CDR1 and CDR2 (germline): GTSNPN, SVGIG (reference sequence). For the CDR3, the DNA is TGTGCCTGGGCCCGGGACAGGTCCTACAATGAGCAGTTCTTC. Its protein product is CAWARDRSYNEQFF. The whole variable domain, filled in from reference TRBV30 and TRBJ2-1, reads SQTIHQWPATLVQPVGSPLSLECTVEGTSNPNLYWYRQAAGRGLQLLFYSVGIGQISSEVPQNLSASRPQDRQFILSSKKLLLSDSGFYLCAWARDRSYNEQFFGPGTRLTVL.

This clonotype showed up many times. The gene calls are TRBV28 and TRBJ2-3, with 8 bases fitting TRBD2. Germline CDR1 MDHEN, CDR2 SYDVKM. The CDR3 loop spans 17 amino acids. The V segment lost 8 bases and the J segment 0 bases; nucleotides outside the gene matches: 13. CDR3 protein: CASETRRLASSTDTQYF. The CDR3 DNA reads TGTGCCAGCGAGACCAGGAGACTAGCGTCTAGCACAGATACGCAGTATTTT.

The chain couples TRBV7-9 to TRBJ1-1, with D possibly matching TRBD1 (5 bases). V lost 3 bases, J lost 11 bases, and 13 bases lay in between. The CDR3 is 12 amino acids. Germline CDR1 and CDR2: SEHNR and FQNEAQ (reference sequence). As DNA, the CDR3 is TGTGCCAGCAGCTTGGGGGGGGGTCGTGCTTTCTTT. This sequence encodes CASSLGGGRAFF.

This clonotype has a count of ten or more. The J gene is TRBJ2-5, the V gene TRBV20-1; 12 bases match TRBD2. CDR3 length: 14 amino acids. V dropped 1 base and J dropped 4; count of bases not matched to a gene: 1. Germline assignment: CDR1 DFQATT and CDR2 SNEGSKA (reference sequence). The CDR3 spells CSARGTSGTETQYF. The CDR3 region has the DNA TGCAGTGCTAGAGGGACTAGCGGGACAGAGACCCAGTACTTC.

This clonotype was seen ten or more times. The chain links TRBV7-2 to TRBJ2-4; possible D gene TRBD1, 7 bases. The V end lost 7 bases, the J end lost 8 bases, and 21 bases lay between the germline ends. The CDR3 contains 15 residues. In germline, CDR1 is SGHTA, CDR2 FQGNSA. CDR3 bases: TGTGCCAGCACCATTGGAGGGGGCGCGTGGGACATTCAGTACTTC. Amino acids: CASTIGGGAWDIQYF. Filled out from reference TRBV7-2 and TRBJ2-4, the complete variable domain reads GAGVSQSPSNKVTEKGKDVELRCDPISGHTALYWYRQSLGQGLEFLIYFQGNSAPDKSGLPSDRFSAERTGGSVSTLTIQRTQQEDSAVYLCASTIGGGAWDIQYFGAGTRLSVL.

This clonotype appeared many times. This chain uses TRBV28 with TRBJ2-1; D possibly corresponds to TRBD2 (6 bases). Trimming shortened V by 4 bases and J by 4 bases, and 14 bases separated the two germline ends. Germline CDR1 and CDR2: MDHEN and SYDVKM. The CDR3 sequence is 15 residues long. The CDR3 DNA is TGTGCCAGCAGTTCGGACCAGGAGGGGTACAATGAGCAGTTCTTC. This sequence encodes CASSSDQEGYNEQFF.

The V gene is TRBV6-6, the J gene TRBJ2-7, with D possibly matching TRBD1 (6 bases). There are 14 residues in the CDR3. Germline V gene data show CDR1 as MNHNY and CDR2 as SVGAGI (reference sequence). With 2 bases removed from V and 6 bases from J, the gap between germline ends came to 14 bases. The chain's CDR3 is CASSYAQQGSEQYF. The CDR3 DNA reads TGTGCCAGCAGTTACGCACAACAGGGATCCGAGCAGTACTTC.

V and J are TRBV7-9 and TRBJ2-1, with TRBD2 identical over 12 bases. V shed 0 bases and J 9 bases; nucleotides not matched to a gene: 3. Germline V gene lookup returns CDR1 SEHNR and CDR2 FQNEAQ (reference sequence). This CDR3 is built from 15 residues. CDR3 protein: CASSLATSGSFEQFF. CDR3 bases: TGTGCCAGCAGCTTAGCGACTAGCGGGAGCTTTGAGCAGTTCTTC.

This clonotype was observed at least ten times. The V call is TRBV7-8, the J call TRBJ2-7; D is ambiguous. The V end lost 8 bases, the J end lost 5 bases, and 10 bases lay between the germline ends. The CDR3 is 11 residues long. The germline V gene has CDR1 SGHVS and CDR2 FQNEAQ. The CDR3 coding sequence is TGTGCCAGCGGAACACTGGACGAGCAGTACTTC. Its translation: CASGTLDEQYF.

This clonotype was seen ten or more times. The chain employs TRBV20-1 and TRBJ2-5; D might be TRBD1 or TRBD2, each matching 6 bases. CDR1 and CDR2 (germline): DFQATT, SNEGSKA (reference sequence). The CDR3 is 12 residues long. V lost 5 bases and J lost 5, with 12 bases in between. The CDR3 bases are TGCAGTGCTGCCCGGGGGCGGGAGACCCAGTACTTC. This encodes CSAARGRETQYF.

The chain combines TRBV5-4 with TRBJ2-5; 7 nucleotides agree with TRBD1. The junction had 4 bases not matched to a gene; V was cut back by 5 bases and J by 3 bases. This CDR3 has 13 residues. Germline CDR1 SGHNT, CDR2 YYREEE (reference sequence). The CDR3 DNA follows: TGTGCCAGCAGAACCGGGACAGAAGAGACCCAGTACTTC. Translating gives CASRTGTEETQYF.

This clonotype showed up many times. The chain recombines TRBV11-2 with TRBJ2-5; 7 bases line up with TRBD1. Germline assignment: CDR1 SGHAT and CDR2 FQNNGV. The CDR3 sequence is 15 residues long. Germline trimming cut 5 bases from V and 5 bases from J; bases unmatched to any gene: 11. This CDR3 reads CASSRTPTGMETQYF. CDR3 nucleotide sequence: TGTGCCAGCAGCCGCACCCCGACAGGGATGGAGACCCAGTACTTC.

This clonotype was picked up many times. J is TRBJ2-6 and V is TRBV12-3 or TRBV12-4; D might be TRBD1 (5 bases). CDR3 length: 16 residues. The V end lost 6 bases, the J end lost 0 bases, and 12 bases lay between the germline ends. CDR3 nucleotides: TGTGCCAGCAGAAGAAACAGGCACTCTGGGGCCAACGTCCTGACTTTC. Amino acids: CASRRNRHSGANVLTF.

This clonotype turned up a few times. This chain links TRBV5-1 with TRBJ2-2; 12 nucleotides line up with TRBD2. The CDR3 covers 17 residues. From germline, CDR1 is SGHRS and CDR2 YFSETQ. V lost 3 bases, J lost 8 bases, and 11 bases stayed unmatched. CDR3 amino acids: CASSWILAGGRNGELFF. The DNA for the CDR3 is TGCGCCAGCAGCTGGATACTAGCGGGGGGACGTAATGGGGAGCTGTTTTTT.